A single TCR beta chain is shown here with its context. Its specificity is unknown. This specimen comes from a study of cytomegalovirus exposure and HLA in healthy donors. Study results and caveats: TCR beta sequences reportedly predicted most subjects' HLA-A and HLA-B alleles accurately. Follow-up analysis later connected one missense variant in DCLRE1C with trimming of TCR beta V- and J-genes. CMV serostatus was the only recorded immune exposure for donors.

Both 60 Vbeta primers and 13 Jbeta primers went into the PCR. Only in-frame clones appear in the TCRdb table, and some are missing; sequencing was by immunoSEQ multiplex PCR. The sample has over 150,000 clones, roughly two thirds seen once. This CDR3 comprises 13 residues. V lost 7 bases, J lost 8 bases, and 7 bases stayed unmatched. Per germline, CDR1 SNHLY and CDR2 FYNNEI. While unrecorded immune exposures were likely, the donors were nominally healthy when sampled. This TCR was sampled from a woman aged 25-40 years in good health and CMV-seronegative. Sequencing input: PBMCs. The rearrangement links TRBV2 to TRBJ1-4, with TRBD1 matching over 7 bases. CDR3 nucleotides: TGTGCCAGCACGACAGGGACTGGCGAAAAACTGTTTTTT. Translation gives CASTTGTGEKLFF.